These T cell receptor beta chains were read from a single sample in a study of OX40 agonist ivuxolimab in advanced cancers. This table comes from immunoSEQ multiplex PCR, and its TCRdb copy is limited to in-frame clones, with some not included. This sample has 20,000 or so clones, with approximately 82% found just once. This sample comprised CD4+ or CD8+ T cells sorted from blood, obtained in a trial of the OX40 agonist ivuxolimab. These receptors all stem from an adult with an advanced solid tumor such as melanoma, head and neck, liver or kidney cancer. Each CDR3 is given with its conserved first and last residue. A D gene is named only where the DNA matches it firmly. Rows may omit the clone size; those that give it use once, few, many or a size class.

D gene,J gene,V gene,clone size,CDR3 DNA,CDR3 protein
-,TRBJ1-2,TRBV27,-,TGTGCCAGCAGTTTATCGCACAGATCTAACTATGGCTACACCTTC,CASSLSHRSNYGYTF
TRBD2,TRBJ2-3,TRBV5-4,-,TGTGCCAGCAGCTCTCTAGCGGGAGACCCTTTCACAGATACGCAGTATTTT,CASSSLAGDPFTDTQYF
TRBD2,TRBJ2-1,TRBV7-2,-,TGTGCCAGCAGCTTAGCTTCCCGGCTAGCGGGATTCCTATACAATGAGCAGTTCTTC,CASSLASRLAGFLYNEQFF
-,TRBJ2-7,TRBV5-1,-,TGCGCCAGCAGCTTGGGCCCTGGTAGGGCTTTCTCCTACGAGCAGTACTTC,CASSLGPGRAFSYEQYF
-,TRBJ1-1,TRBV5-1,-,TGCGCCAGCAGCTTGGTGCGGGGAACTGAAGCTTTCTTT,CASSLVRGTEAFF
-,TRBJ1-1,TRBV7-9,-,TGTGCCGGATCGAGGGGGGGCACTGAAGCTTTCTTT,CAGSRGGTEAFF
TRBD1,TRBJ1-1,TRBV19,-,TGTGCCAGTAGGACGCTCCGTCTCGACAGGGGGCATTTTGAAGCTTTCTTT,CASRTLRLDRGHFEAFF
-,TRBJ2-7,TRBV6-5,-,TGTGCCAGCAGTTTGGGCTACGAGCAGTACTTC,CASSLGYEQYF
-,TRBJ2-7,TRBV5-4,-,TGTGCCAGCAGCTCGATCCGGTACGAGCAGTACTTC,CASSSIRYEQYF
TRBD1,TRBJ1-2,TRBV30,-,TGTGCCTGGGCCGGGACAGGGTTAATTTATGGCTACACCTTC,CAWAGTGLIYGYTF
-,TRBJ2-7,TRBV5-6,-,TGTGCCAGCAGCTTTAGCGGTACCCGAAGCTACGAGCAGTACTTC,CASSFSGTRSYEQYF
TRBD1,TRBJ1-5,TRBV7-6,-,TGTGCCAGCAGCTTAGGGCAGGGGGATTATAGCAATCAGCCCCAGCATTTT,CASSLGQGDYSNQPQHF
TRBD2,TRBJ2-5,TRBV13,-,TGTGCCAGCAGCTTTTGGCGGCTAGCGGATCAAGAGACCCAGTACTTC,CASSFWRLADQETQYF
-,TRBJ2-3,TRBV25-1,-,TGTGCCAGCAGTGTCGGGAGCCCGGCCCCGACAGATACGCAGTATTTT,CASSVGSPAPTDTQYF
TRBD2,TRBJ2-7,TRBV7-9,-,TGTGCCAGCAGCTCCTTTCGACTAGCGGGTGGTGAGCAGTACTTC,CASSSFRLAGGEQYF
-,TRBJ1-2,TRBV7-9,-,TGTGCCAGCAGCTTAAGCGGCAGCCCGCTCAAACTGAACTATGGCTACACCTTC,CASSLSGSPLKLNYGYTF
TRBD2,TRBJ2-1,TRBV14,-,TGTGCCAGCAGTGCGAGCGGGAGCTCCTACAATGAGCAGTTCTTC,CASSASGSSYNEQFF
-,TRBJ1-1,TRBV9,-,TGTGCCAGCAGCCCTGGAAGCATGAACACTGAAGCTTTCTTT,CASSPGSMNTEAFF
TRBD1,TRBJ2-7,TRBV10-3,-,TGTGCCATCAGTAACGACAGGGGAGAGCAGTACTTC,CAISNDRGEQYF
-,TRBJ2-7,TRBV5-6,-,TGTGCCAGCAGCTTGGGGGGCGAGCAGTACTTC,CASSLGGEQYF
-,TRBJ1-2,TRBV9,few,TGTGCCAGCAGCGTAGGGGGGCTAGGAAACTATGGCTACACCTTC,CASSVGGLGNYGYTF
-,TRBJ1-2,TRBV7-8,medium-sized,TGTGCCAGCAGCTTAGCCGTGGGGACCTACTATGGCTACACCTTC,CASSLAVGTYYGYTF
TRBD2,TRBJ2-7,TRBV16,-,TGTGCCAGCAGCCAATCGACGAGCGGGAGGATTTCCTACGAGCAGTACTTC,CASSQSTSGRISYEQYF
TRBD2,TRBJ2-2,TRBV7-9,few,TGTGCCAGCAGCTCCACAATGACTAGCGGGAGAGTAAACACCGGGGAGCTGTTTTTT,CASSSTMTSGRVNTGELFF